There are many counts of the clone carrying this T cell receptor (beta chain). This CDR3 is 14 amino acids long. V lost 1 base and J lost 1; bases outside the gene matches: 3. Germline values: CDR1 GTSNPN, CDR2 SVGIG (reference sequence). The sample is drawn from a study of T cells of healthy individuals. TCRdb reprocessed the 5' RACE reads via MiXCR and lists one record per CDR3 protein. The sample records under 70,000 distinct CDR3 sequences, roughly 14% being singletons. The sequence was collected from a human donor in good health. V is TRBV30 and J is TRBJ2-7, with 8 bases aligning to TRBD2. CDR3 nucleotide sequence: TGTGCCTGGAGTGGTAGCGGGGCTTCCTACGAGCAGTACTTC. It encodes CAWSGSGASYEQYF.